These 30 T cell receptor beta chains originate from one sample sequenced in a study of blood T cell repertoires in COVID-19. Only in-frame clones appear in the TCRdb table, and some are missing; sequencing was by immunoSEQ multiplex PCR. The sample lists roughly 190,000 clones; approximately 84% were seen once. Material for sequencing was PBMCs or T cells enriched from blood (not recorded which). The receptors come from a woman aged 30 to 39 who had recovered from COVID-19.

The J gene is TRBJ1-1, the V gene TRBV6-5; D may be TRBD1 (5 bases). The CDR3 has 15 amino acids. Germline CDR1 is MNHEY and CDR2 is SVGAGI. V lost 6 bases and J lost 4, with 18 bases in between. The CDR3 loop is CASSTAGFIGTEAFF. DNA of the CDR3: TGTGCCAGCAGCACCGCAGGGTTCATTGGCACTGAAGCTTTCTTT.

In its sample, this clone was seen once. The CDR3 sequence: CASSQGQGYGYTF. For the CDR3, the DNA is TGTGCCAGCTCACAGGGACAGGGCTATGGCTACACCTTC. V gene TRBV18 combines with J gene TRBJ1-2; TRBD1 aligns across 9 bases. Germline lookup yields CDR1 KGHSH and CDR2 LQKENI. The ends lost 4 bases at V and 4 bases at J; junction bases unmatched: 1. This CDR3 has 13 residues. Full variable domain (missing parts from reference TRBV18 and TRBJ1-2): NAGVMQNPRHLVRRRGQEARLRCSPMKGHSHVYWYRQLPEEGLKFMVYLQKENIIDESGMPKERFSAEFPKEGPSILRIQQVVRGDSAAYFCASSQGQGYGYTFGSGTRLTVV.

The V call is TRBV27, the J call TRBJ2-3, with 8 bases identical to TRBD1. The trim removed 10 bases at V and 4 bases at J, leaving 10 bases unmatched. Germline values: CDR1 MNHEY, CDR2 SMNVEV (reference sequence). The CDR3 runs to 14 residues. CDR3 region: CATTGQGSPDTQYF. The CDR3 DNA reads TGTGCCACCACCGGACAGGGTTCCCCAGATACGCAGTATTTT.

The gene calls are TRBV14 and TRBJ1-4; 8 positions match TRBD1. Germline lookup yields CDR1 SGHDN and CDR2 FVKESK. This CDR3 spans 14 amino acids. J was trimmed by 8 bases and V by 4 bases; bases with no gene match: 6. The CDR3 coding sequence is TGTGCCAGCAGCCTGGACAGGGCGGGGGAAAAACTGTTTTTT. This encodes CASSLDRAGEKLFF. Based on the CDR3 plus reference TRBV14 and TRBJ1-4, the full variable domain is EAGVTQFPSHSVIEKGQTVTLRCDPISGHDNLYWYRRVMGKEIKFLLHFVKESKQDESGMPNNRFLAERTGGTYSTLKVQPAELEDSGVYFCASSLDRAGEKLFFGSGTQLSVL.

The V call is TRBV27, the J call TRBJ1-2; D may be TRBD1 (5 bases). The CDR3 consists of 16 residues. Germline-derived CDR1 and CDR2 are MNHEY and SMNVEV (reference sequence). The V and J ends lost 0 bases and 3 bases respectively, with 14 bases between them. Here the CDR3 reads CASSLSGQGNHYGYTF. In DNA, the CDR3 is TGTGCCAGCAGTTTATCGGGGCAGGGCAATCACTATGGCTACACCTTC.

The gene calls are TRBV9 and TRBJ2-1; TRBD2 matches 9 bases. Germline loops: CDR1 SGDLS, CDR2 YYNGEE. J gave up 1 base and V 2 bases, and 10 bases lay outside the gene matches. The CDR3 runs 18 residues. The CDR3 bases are TGTGCCAGCAGCGTCTTGGCGGGAGGGCCTAATTCCTACAATGAGCAGTTCTTC. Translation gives CASSVLAGGPNSYNEQFF.

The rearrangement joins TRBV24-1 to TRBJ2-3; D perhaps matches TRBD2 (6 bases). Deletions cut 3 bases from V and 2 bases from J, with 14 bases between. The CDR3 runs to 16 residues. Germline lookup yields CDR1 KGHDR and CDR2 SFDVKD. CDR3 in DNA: TGTGCCACCAGTGATCCTATAGCGGAAATCACAGATACGCAGTATTTT. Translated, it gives CATSDPIAEITDTQYF.

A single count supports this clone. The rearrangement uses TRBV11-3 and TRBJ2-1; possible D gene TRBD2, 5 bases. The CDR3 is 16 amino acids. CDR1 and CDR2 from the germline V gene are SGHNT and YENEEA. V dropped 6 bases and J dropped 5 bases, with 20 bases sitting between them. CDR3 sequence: CASSPVWRAYNNEQFF. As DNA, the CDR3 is TGTGCCAGCAGTCCCGTCTGGCGGGCCTACAACAATGAGCAGTTCTTC. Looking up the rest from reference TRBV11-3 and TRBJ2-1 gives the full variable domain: EAGVVQSPRYKIIEKKQPVAFWCNPISGHNTLYWYLQNLGQGPELLIRYENEEAVDDSQLPKDRFSAERLKGVDSTLKIQPAELGDSAVYLCASSPVWRAYNNEQFFGPGTRLTVL.

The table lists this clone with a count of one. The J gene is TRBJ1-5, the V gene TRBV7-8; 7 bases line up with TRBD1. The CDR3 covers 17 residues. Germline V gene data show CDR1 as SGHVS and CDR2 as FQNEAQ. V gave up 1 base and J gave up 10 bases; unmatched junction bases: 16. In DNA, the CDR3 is TGTGCCAGCAGCTTAGAGGGGGCAGGGGGTCTAAATAGTCCCCAGCATTTT. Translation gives CASSLEGAGGLNSPQHF.

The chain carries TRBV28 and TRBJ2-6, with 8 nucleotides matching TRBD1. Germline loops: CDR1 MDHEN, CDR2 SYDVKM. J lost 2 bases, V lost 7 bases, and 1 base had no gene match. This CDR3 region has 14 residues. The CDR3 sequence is CASIQGAGANVLTF. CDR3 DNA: TGTGCCAGCATACAGGGGGCTGGGGCCAACGTCCTGACTTTC. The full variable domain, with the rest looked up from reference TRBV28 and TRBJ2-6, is DVKVTQSSRYLVKRTGEKVFLECVQDMDHENMFWYRQDPGLGLRLIYFSYDVKMKEKGDIPEGYSVSREKKERFSLILESASTNQTSMYLCASIQGAGANVLTFGAGSRLTVL.

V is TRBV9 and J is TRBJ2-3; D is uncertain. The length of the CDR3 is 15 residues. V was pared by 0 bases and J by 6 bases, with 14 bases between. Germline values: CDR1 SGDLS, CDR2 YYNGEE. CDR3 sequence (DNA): TGTGCCAGCAGCGTAGACGGTACAGAATGGGATACGCAGTATTTT. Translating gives CASSVDGTEWDTQYF.

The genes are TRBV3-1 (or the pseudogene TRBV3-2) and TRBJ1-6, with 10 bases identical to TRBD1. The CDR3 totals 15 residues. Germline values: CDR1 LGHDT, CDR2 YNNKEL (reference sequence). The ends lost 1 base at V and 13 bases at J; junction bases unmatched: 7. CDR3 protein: CASSQADRGYGPLHF. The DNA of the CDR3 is TGTGCCAGCAGCCAAGCGGACAGGGGGTATGGTCCCCTCCACTTT.

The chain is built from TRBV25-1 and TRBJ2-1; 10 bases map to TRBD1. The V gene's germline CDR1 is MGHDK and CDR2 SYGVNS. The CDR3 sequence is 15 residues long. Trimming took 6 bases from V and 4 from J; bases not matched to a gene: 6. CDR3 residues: CASRRDRGPYNEQFF. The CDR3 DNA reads TGTGCCAGCAGAAGAGACAGGGGGCCGTACAATGAGCAGTTCTTC.

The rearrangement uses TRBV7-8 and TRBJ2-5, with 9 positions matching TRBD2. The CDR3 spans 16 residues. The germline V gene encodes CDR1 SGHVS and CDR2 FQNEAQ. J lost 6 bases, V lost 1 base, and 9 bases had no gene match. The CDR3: CASSLVRGGSGKTQYF. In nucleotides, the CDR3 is TGTGCCAGCAGCTTAGTGCGGGGGGGCAGTGGAAAGACCCAGTACTTC.

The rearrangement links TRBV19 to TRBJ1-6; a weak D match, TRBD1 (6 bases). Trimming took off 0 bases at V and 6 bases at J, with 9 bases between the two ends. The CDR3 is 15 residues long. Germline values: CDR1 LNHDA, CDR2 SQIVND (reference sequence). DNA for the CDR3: TGTGCCAGTAGTATAGACGGGACACCTAATTCACCCCTCCACTTT. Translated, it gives CASSIDGTPNSPLHF.

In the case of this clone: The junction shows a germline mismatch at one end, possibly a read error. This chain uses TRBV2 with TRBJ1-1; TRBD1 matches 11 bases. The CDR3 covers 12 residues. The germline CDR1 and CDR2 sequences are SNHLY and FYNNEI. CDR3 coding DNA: TGTGCCAGCGGGCCGGGACAGGGGGATACAGCCTTT. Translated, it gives CASGPGQGDTAF.

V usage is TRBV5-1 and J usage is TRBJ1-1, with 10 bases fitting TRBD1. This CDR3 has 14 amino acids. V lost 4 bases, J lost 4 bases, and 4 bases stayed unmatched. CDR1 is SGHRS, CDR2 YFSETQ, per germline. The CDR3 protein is CASSRDRGPTEAFF. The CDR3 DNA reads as TGCGCCAGCAGCCGGGACAGGGGTCCCACTGAAGCTTTCTTT.

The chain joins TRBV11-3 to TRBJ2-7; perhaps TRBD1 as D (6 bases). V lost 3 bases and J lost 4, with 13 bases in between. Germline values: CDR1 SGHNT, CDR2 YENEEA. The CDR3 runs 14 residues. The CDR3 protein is CASSFGQTGYEQYF. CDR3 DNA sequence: TGTGCCAGCAGCTTTGGACAGACCGGGTACGAGCAGTACTTC. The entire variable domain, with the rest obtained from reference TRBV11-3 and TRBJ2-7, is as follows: EAGVVQSPRYKIIEKKQPVAFWCNPISGHNTLYWYLQNLGQGPELLIRYENEEAVDDSQLPKDRFSAERLKGVDSTLKIQPAELGDSAVYLCASSFGQTGYEQYFGPGTRLTVT.

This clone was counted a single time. The CDR3 DNA reads TGCGCCAGCAGCTTACCCCCCGGAGAGACCCAGTACTTC. This sequence encodes CASSLPPGETQYF. The chain links TRBV5-1 to TRBJ2-5; no definite D call. Germline CDR1 and CDR2: SGHRS and YFSETQ. CDR3 length equals 13 residues. Trimming took off 2 bases at V and 4 bases at J, with 9 bases between the two ends.

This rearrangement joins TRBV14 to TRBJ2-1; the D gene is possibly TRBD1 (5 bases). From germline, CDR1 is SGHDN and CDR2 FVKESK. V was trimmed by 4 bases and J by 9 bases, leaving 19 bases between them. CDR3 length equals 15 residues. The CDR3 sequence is CASSPSRAQGSEQFF. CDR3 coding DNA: TGTGCCAGCAGCCCCAGCCGGGCCCAGGGTAGTGAGCAGTTCTTC.

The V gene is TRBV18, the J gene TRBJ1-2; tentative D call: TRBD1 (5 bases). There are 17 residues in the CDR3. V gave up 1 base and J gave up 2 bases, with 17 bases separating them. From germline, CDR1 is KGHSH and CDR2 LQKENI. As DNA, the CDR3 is TGTGCCAGCTCACCACTTCACGACAAACAGGCCAACTATGGCTACACCTTC. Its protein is CASSPLHDKQANYGYTF.

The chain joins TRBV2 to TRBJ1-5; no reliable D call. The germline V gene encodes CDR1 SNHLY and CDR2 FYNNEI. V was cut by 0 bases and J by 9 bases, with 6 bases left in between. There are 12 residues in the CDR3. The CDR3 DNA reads TGTGCCAGCAGTGAAGCAGGCGGGCCCCAGCATTTT. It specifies CASSEAGGPQHF.

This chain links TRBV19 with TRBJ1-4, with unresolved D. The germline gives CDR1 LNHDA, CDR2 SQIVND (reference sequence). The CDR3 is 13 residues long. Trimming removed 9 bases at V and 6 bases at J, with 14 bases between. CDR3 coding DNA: TGTGCCAGCGGGTCCCCCGGGGATGAAAAACTGTTTTTT. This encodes CASGSPGDEKLFF.

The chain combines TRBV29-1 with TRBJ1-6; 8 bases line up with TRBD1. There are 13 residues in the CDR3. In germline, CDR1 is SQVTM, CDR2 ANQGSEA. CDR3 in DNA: TGCGGGGGACAGGACTCCTATAATTCACCCCTCCACTTT. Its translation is CGGQDSYNSPLHF. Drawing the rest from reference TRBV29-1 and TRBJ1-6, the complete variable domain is SAVISQKPSRDICQRGTSLTIQCQVDSQVTMMFWYRQQPGQSLTLIATANQGSEATYESGFVIDKFPISRPNLTFSTLTVSNMSPEDSSIYLCGGQDSYNSPLHFGNGTRLTVT.

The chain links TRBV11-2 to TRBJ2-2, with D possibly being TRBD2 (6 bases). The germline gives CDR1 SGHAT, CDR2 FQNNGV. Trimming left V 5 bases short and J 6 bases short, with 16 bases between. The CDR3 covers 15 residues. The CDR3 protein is CASSDGGVYAGELFF. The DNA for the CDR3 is TGTGCCAGCAGCGACGGCGGGGTGTACGCCGGGGAGCTGTTTTTT.

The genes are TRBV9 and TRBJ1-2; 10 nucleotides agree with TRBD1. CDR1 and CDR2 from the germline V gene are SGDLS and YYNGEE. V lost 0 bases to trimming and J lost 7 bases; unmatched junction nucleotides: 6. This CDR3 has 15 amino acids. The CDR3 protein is CASSVVPTGGVGYTF. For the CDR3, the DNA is TGTGCCAGCAGCGTAGTTCCGACAGGGGGCGTTGGCTACACCTTC.

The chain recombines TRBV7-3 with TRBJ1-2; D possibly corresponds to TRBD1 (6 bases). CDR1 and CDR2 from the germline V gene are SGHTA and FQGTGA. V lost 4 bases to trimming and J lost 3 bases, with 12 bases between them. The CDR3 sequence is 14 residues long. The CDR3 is CASSSYRVDYGYTF. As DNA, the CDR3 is TGTGCCAGCAGCTCCTACAGGGTCGACTATGGCTACACCTTC.

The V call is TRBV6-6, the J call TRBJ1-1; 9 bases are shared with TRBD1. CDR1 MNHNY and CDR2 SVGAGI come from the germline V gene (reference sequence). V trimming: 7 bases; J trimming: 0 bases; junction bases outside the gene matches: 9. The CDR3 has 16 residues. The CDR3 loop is CASKLDRGKLNTEAFF. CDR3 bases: TGTGCCAGCAAGTTGGACAGGGGAAAACTGAACACTGAAGCTTTCTTT.

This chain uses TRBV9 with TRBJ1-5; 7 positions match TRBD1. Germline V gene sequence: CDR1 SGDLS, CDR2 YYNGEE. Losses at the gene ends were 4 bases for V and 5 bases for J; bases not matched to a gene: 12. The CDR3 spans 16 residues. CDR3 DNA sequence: TGTGCCAGCAGCCCCCAGGGGGGCAGGGGTGATCAGCCCCAGCATTTT. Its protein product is CASSPQGGRGDQPQHF.

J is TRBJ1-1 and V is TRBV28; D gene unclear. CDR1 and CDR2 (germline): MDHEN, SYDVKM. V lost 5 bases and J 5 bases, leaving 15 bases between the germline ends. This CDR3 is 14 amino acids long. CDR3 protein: CASSTGGLGTEAFF. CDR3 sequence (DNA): TGTGCCAGCAGTACCGGTGGCCTAGGTACTGAAGCTTTCTTT.